The 3 T cell receptor beta chains below come from one sample, sequenced in a study of cytomegalovirus exposure and HLA in healthy donors. 60 Vbeta and 13 Jbeta primers were used in PCR. Measured with immunoSEQ multiplex PCR; TCRdb has only the in-frame clones, and not every one. This table has some 110,000 clones, roughly 15% appearing once. The source material was PBMCs. The receptors derive from a female donor in good health and CMV-seronegative.

This clone was detected only a few times. The chain recombines TRBV10-3 with TRBJ2-5; no clear D gene. The CDR3 runs 13 residues. Trimming left V 7 bases short and J 4 bases short, with 13 bases between. Germline CDR1 and CDR2: ENHRY and SYGVKD. The CDR3 here is CAIKDNGGETQYF. The CDR3 DNA is TGTGCCATCAAAGACAACGGTGGAGAGACCCAGTACTTC.

In its sample, this clone was seen a few times. V is TRBV25-1 and J is TRBJ2-2; the D gene is possibly TRBD2 (6 bases). CDR3 size: 14 residues. Trimming stripped 6 bases from V and 4 bases from J, with 12 bases between. Looked up from germline, CDR1 is MGHDK and CDR2 is SYGVNS. CDR3 sequence reads: CASSRRGFTGELFF. Written as DNA, the CDR3 is TGTGCCAGCAGCCGCCGGGGGTTCACCGGGGAGCTGTTTTTT.

This clone was detected only once. J is TRBJ2-7 and V is TRBV25-1; 9 bases match TRBD1. Germline lookup yields CDR1 MGHDK and CDR2 SYGVNS. The CDR3 sequence is 16 residues long. V gave up 7 bases and J gave up 4 bases; unmatched junction bases: 14. This chain's CDR3 is CASTPLPGQGVYEQYF. The CDR3 DNA reads TGTGCCAGCACACCACTACCGGGACAGGGTGTGTACGAGCAGTACTTC.